The 24 T cell receptor beta chains below come from one sample, sequenced in a study of cytomegalovirus exposure and HLA in healthy donors. This PCR relied on a set of 60 Vbeta primers and 13 Jbeta primers. TCRdb's copy holds only in-frame clones and misses some; the assay was immunoSEQ multiplex PCR. The sample has around 140,000 clones, approximately 70% seen once; the top ten hold approximately 2%. Sequencing was performed on PBMCs. The receptors here all came from a woman aged 55-69 years in good health and CMV-seropositive.

The gene calls are TRBV5-1 and TRBJ2-5, with 10 nucleotides matching TRBD2. Germline V gene data show CDR1 as SGHRS and CDR2 as YFSETQ. There are 16 residues in the CDR3. With V trimmed by 0 bases and J by 5 bases, 7 bases remained unmatched. In nucleotides, the CDR3 is TGCGCCAGCAGCTTGGCTCTAGCGGGAGCTCAGGAGACCCAGTACTTC. Its protein product is CASSLALAGAQETQYF.

The CDR3 is CATSRGRGGTSYEQYF. As DNA, the CDR3 is TGTGCCACCAGCAGAGGGAGGGGAGGGACCTCCTACGAGCAGTACTTC. This chain connects TRBV15 to TRBJ2-7; 7 nucleotides align to TRBD2. Germline CDR1 is LNHNV and CDR2 is YYDKDF (reference sequence). This CDR3 spans 16 amino acids. Germline trimming cut 1 base from V and 0 bases from J; bases unmatched to any gene: 6.

This rearrangement joins TRBV1 to TRBJ1-2; the table's D call of TRBD1 was not tested on the DNA. TRBV1 is tagged as a pseudogene. The CDR3 is made up of 17 amino acids. DNA for the CDR3: TGCACCAGCAGCCAAGATCGCAGGGGAAGGGTTGACTATGGCTACACCTTC. Amino acid sequence: CTSSQDRRGRVDYGYTF.

CDR3 sequence: CASSLGLAGYSYEQYF. The CDR3 DNA is TGCGCCAGCAGCTTGGGACTAGCGGGGTACTCCTACGAGCAGTACTTC. The J gene is TRBJ2-7, the V gene TRBV5-1, with 11 nucleotides matching TRBD2. Germline CDR1 SGHRS, CDR2 YFSETQ. The CDR3 sequence is 16 residues long. V was pared by 0 bases and J by 0 bases, with 2 bases of the junction left unmatched.

The chain combines TRBV29-1 with TRBJ1-2, with D unresolved. This CDR3 region has 12 residues. V lost 0 bases to trimming and J lost 10 bases, with 12 bases between them. The germline gives CDR1 SQVTM, CDR2 ANQGSEA. The CDR3 protein is CSVEDLQDYYTF. Here the CDR3 DNA reads TGCAGCGTTGAAGATCTCCAGGATTACTACACCTTC.

The chain links TRBV19 to TRBJ1-1; D gene ambiguous. The germline CDR1 and CDR2 sequences are LNHDA and SQIVND (reference sequence). V lost 6 bases, J lost 0 bases, and 8 bases lay in between. The CDR3 has 13 amino acids. CDR3 sequence: CASRNGMNTEAFF. The CDR3 DNA reads TGTGCCAGTAGGAACGGGATGAACACTGAAGCTTTCTTT. The whole variable domain, remainder taken from reference TRBV19 and TRBJ1-1, is DGGITQSPKYLFRKEGQNVTLSCEQNLNHDAMYWYRQDPGQGLRLIYYSQIVNDFQKGDIAEGYSVSREKKESFPLTVTSAQKNPTAFYLCASRNGMNTEAFFGQGTRLTVV.

The chain combines TRBV4-2 with TRBJ1-1, with TRBD1 as a possible D gene (5 bases). Germline CDR1 and CDR2: LGHNA and YNFKEQ. Deletions cut 2 bases from V and 1 base from J, with 14 bases between. The CDR3 loop spans 16 amino acids. The CDR3 spells CASSQSQGATNTEAFF. DNA for the CDR3: TGTGCCAGCAGCCAATCCCAGGGTGCCACGAACACTGAAGCTTTCTTT.

The rearrangement links TRBV7-3 to TRBJ2-1, with 11 bases identical to TRBD2. This CDR3 has 15 amino acids. The V segment lost 5 bases and the J segment 2 bases; nucleotides outside the gene matches: 2. The germline V gene has CDR1 SGHTA and CDR2 FQGTGA. In DNA form, the CDR3 reads TGTGCCAGCAGCAAGACTAGCGGGGCCTACAATGAGCAGTTCTTC. Its translation is CASSKTSGAYNEQFF.

V and J are TRBV6-5 and TRBJ2-7; 8 bases are shared with TRBD1. J was trimmed by 2 bases and V by 5 bases; bases with no gene match: 5. This CDR3 has 14 amino acids. From germline, CDR1 is MNHEY and CDR2 SVGAGI. CDR3 sequence: CASSPQGGPYEQYF. CDR3 coding DNA: TGTGCCAGCAGTCCACAGGGGGGACCCTACGAGCAGTACTTC.

The genes are TRBV6-5 and TRBJ2-2; TRBD2 aligns across 8 bases. CDR1 and CDR2 from the germline V gene are MNHEY and SVGAGI. Trimming cost V 6 bases and J 6 bases; bases outside gene matches: 6. The CDR3 runs to 14 residues. The CDR3 DNA sequence: TGTGCCAGCAGGGACCCGGGGGGGGCCGGGGAGCTGTTTTTT. It is translated as CASRDPGGAGELFF.

This clone was detected only a few times. The V and J genes are TRBV5-6 and TRBJ1-1; 8 nucleotides align to TRBD1. V lost 9 bases and J lost 3; bases outside the gene matches: 16. The CDR3 length is 16 residues. CDR1 is SGHDT, CDR2 YYEEEE, per germline. The CDR3 region is CATVTLDREGDTEAFF. The CDR3 coding sequence is TGTGCCACCGTGACCTTGGACAGGGAGGGAGACACTGAAGCTTTCTTT. Full variable domain (rest looked up from reference TRBV5-6 and TRBJ1-1): DAGVTQSPTHLIKTRGQQVTLRCSPKSGHDTVSWYQQALGQGPQFIFQYYEEEERQRGNFPDRFSGHQFPNYSSELNVNALLLGDSALYLCATVTLDREGDTEAFFGQGTRLTVV.

This clone was seen only a few times. The chain employs TRBV28 and TRBJ1-1, with 7 bases lining up with TRBD1. The CDR3 is 16 amino acids. Germline loops: CDR1 MDHEN, CDR2 SYDVKM. V was pared by 6 bases and J by 0 bases, with 10 bases of the junction left unmatched. The CDR3, as DNA: TGTGCCAGCAGAACCGGGACAGCAAGTATGAACACTGAAGCTTTCTTT. It specifies CASRTGTASMNTEAFF.

There are a few counts of this clone. The genes are TRBV19 and TRBJ2-1, with 9 bases fitting TRBD2. Trimming took 4 bases from V and 9 from J; bases not matched to a gene: 10. The CDR3 sequence is 15 residues long. CDR1 and CDR2 (germline): LNHDA, SQIVND (reference sequence). Written as DNA, the CDR3 is TGTGCCAGTAGTAATCTAGCGGGAAAGAGGGGTGAGCAGTTCTTC. This encodes CASSNLAGKRGEQFF.

This clone was seen more than once but under ten times. The chain links TRBV7-8 to TRBJ1-2; TRBD1 is a possible D gene (6 bases). V was clipped by 4 bases and J by 5 bases, with 23 bases between them. Germline CDR1 SGHVS, CDR2 FQNEAQ. CDR3 length: 17 residues. DNA for the CDR3: TGTGCCAGCAGCTCAGAAGGACACAGGGAGTCCCTTTATGGCTACACCTTC. This sequence encodes CASSSEGHRESLYGYTF.

The rearrangement joins TRBV10-3 to TRBJ1-1; 9 bases are a match to TRBD1. V was pared by 2 bases and J by 1 base, with 5 bases of the junction left unmatched. Germline loops: CDR1 ENHRY, CDR2 SYGVKD. This CDR3 spans 16 amino acids. The CDR3 here is CAISELDRGSNTEAFF. In DNA, the CDR3 is TGTGCCATCAGTGAGCTGGACAGGGGTTCGAACACTGAAGCTTTCTTT.

This sequence joins TRBV5-1 and TRBJ1-4; D may be TRBD1 (5 bases). The germline V and J ends were trimmed by 4 bases and 4 bases, with 17 bases remaining between them. Per germline, CDR1 SGHRS and CDR2 YFSETQ. CDR3 length: 16 residues. The CDR3 is CASSIRADRVNEKLFF. The CDR3 coding sequence is TGCGCCAGCAGCATCAGGGCTGACAGAGTTAATGAAAAACTGTTTTTT.

CDR3 protein: CSVRDRANTGELFF. CDR3 in DNA: TGCAGCGTCCGGGACAGGGCGAACACCGGGGAGCTGTTTTTT. V usage is TRBV29-1 and J usage is TRBJ2-2, with TRBD1 matching over 9 bases. J lost 0 bases, V lost 6 bases, and 2 bases had no gene match. Germline V gene sequence: CDR1 SQVTM, CDR2 ANQGSEA. The length of the CDR3 is 14 residues.

The V call is TRBV28, the J call TRBJ1-1; TRBD1 agrees at 11 bases. V shed 2 bases and J 4 bases; nucleotides not matched to a gene: 3. Germline loops: CDR1 MDHEN, CDR2 SYDVKM. CDR3 length: 15 residues. The CDR3 loop reads CASSLAGTGGTEAFF. The CDR3 DNA sequence: TGTGCCAGCAGTTTAGCCGGGACAGGGGGCACTGAAGCTTTCTTT.

The chain employs TRBV7-9 and TRBJ2-3, with D hard to call. Looked up from germline, CDR1 is SEHNR and CDR2 is FQNEAQ (reference sequence). V gave up 4 bases and J gave up 8 bases, with 19 bases separating them. The CDR3 is 15 amino acids. The CDR3 region is CASSSDQRRLGTQYF. DNA for the CDR3: TGTGCCAGCAGCTCTGACCAGCGTCGTCTGGGTACGCAGTATTTT.

CDR3 nucleotide sequence: TGTGCCAGCAGTGATCAAGTACCGGGTACGCAGTATTTT. Encoded protein: CASSDQVPGTQYF. The V call is TRBV25-1, the J call TRBJ2-3; no clear D gene. Between the trimmed V and J ends, which lost 3 bases and 8 bases, there was a span of 12 bases. Germline V CDR1 and CDR2: MGHDK, SYGVNS. This CDR3 has 13 residues.

J is TRBJ1-2 and V is TRBV6-1, with 7 bases aligning to TRBD1. The V segment lost 5 bases and the J segment 5 bases; nucleotides outside the gene matches: 8. This CDR3 is built from 14 residues. Looked up from germline, CDR1 is MNHNS and CDR2 is SASEGT. In DNA form, the CDR3 reads TGTGCCAGCAGTCTTCGGGGACAGACATATGGCTACACCTTC. Protein: CASSLRGQTYGYTF.

The chain is built from TRBV7-2 and TRBJ2-1; 10 bases align to TRBD2. Germline CDR1 and CDR2: SGHTA and FQGNSA. Trimming cost V 3 bases and J 10 bases; bases outside gene matches: 6. The CDR3 covers 14 residues. In DNA form, the CDR3 reads TGTGCCAGCAGCTTGTACGGACTAGCGGACGAGCAGTTCTTC. Amino acids: CASSLYGLADEQFF.

The chain joins TRBV28 to TRBJ2-1; 12 bases line up with TRBD2. Germline CDR1 is MDHEN and CDR2 is SYDVKM. The CDR3 spans 19 residues. The junction had 11 bases not matched to a gene; V was cut back by 4 bases and J by 1 base. CDR3 region: CASSSPSGRAPGSYNEQFF. The CDR3 coding sequence is TGTGCCAGCAGTTCGCCTAGCGGGAGGGCCCCGGGGTCCTACAATGAGCAGTTCTTC.

The chain links TRBV29-1 to TRBJ2-1; D might be TRBD2 (5 bases). This CDR3 has 12 residues. Deletions cut 3 bases from V and 14 bases from J, with 17 bases between. The V gene's germline CDR1 is SQVTM and CDR2 ANQGSEA. CDR3 protein: CSVDLGAEGEFF. The CDR3, as DNA: TGCAGCGTTGATTTAGGTGCCGAGGGAGAGTTCTTC.